This T cell receptor beta chain was identified in a study of blood T cell repertoires in COVID-19. Study summary: The United States, Italy and Spain were the sources of the acute and convalescent COVID-19 samples. Sources were T cells, B-cell-depleted T cells, or PBMCs; the material itself was cDNA or gDNA.

As originally analysed: Scientists estimated how many nucleated cells there were by amplifying reference gene primers. This table comes from immunoSEQ multiplex PCR, and its TCRdb copy is limited to in-frame clones, with some not included. The DNA gave D and trimming, while V, J and clone size come from that table. The data contain about 240,000 clones, around 83% of them singletons. V lost 5 bases and J 3 bases, leaving 14 bases between the germline ends. From germline, CDR1 is MNHEY and CDR2 SMNVEV (reference sequence). This CDR3 region has 16 residues. This sequence joins TRBV27 and TRBJ1-6, with D possibly being TRBD1 (6 bases). The receptor comes from an older woman with active or convalescent COVID-19. Sequenced sample: peripheral blood. CDR3 sequence: CASSLTGAFYNSPLHF. CDR3 DNA sequence: TGTGCCAGCAGTCTGACAGGCGCCTTCTATAATTCACCCCTCCACTTT.